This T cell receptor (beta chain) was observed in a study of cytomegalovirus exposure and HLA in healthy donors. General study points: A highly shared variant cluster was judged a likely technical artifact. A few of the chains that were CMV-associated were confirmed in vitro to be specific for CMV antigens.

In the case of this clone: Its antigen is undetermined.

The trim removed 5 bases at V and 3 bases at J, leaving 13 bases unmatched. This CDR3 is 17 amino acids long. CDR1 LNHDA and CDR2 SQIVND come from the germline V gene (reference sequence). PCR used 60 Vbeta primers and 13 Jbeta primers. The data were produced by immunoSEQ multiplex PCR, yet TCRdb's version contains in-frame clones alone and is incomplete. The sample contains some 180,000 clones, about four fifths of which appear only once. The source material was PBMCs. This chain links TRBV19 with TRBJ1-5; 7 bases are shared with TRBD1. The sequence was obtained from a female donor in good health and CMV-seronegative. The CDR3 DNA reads TGTGCCAGTAGTCCAACCTCCGGGACAGCAGCCAATCAGCCCCAGCATTTT. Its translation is CASSPTSGTAANQPQHF.